This T cell receptor beta chain originates from a study of T-cell reconstitution after alpha-beta-depleted transplantation in children. Study observations and caveats: One year post-transplant, T-cell counts and diversity were largely derived from T cells produced anew.

Unique molecular identifiers were used to barcode this TCRbeta library. TCRdb used MiXCR to reprocess the PCR reads, holding one entry per CDR3 protein. The data show around 700,000 distinct CDR3 sequences, 10% to 15% seen once. The CDR3 contains 14 residues. Trimming pared 3 bases from V and 0 bases from J, leaving 9 bases between. Germline lookup yields CDR1 SGHAT and CDR2 FQNNGV. In this sample, this clonotype turned up a few times. Its target is unknown. Material: PBMCs, obtained before TCRalphabeta/CD19-depleted stem cell transplant. The V call is TRBV11-2, the J call TRBJ2-7, with a possible D match to TRBD1 (5 bases). The TCR sequence derives from a girl aged 2 to 10 with congenital amegakaryocytic thrombocytopenia, due to receive a stem cell transplant. The CDR3 reads CASSFRANSYEQYF. For the CDR3, the DNA is TGTGCCAGCAGCTTCAGGGCAAACTCCTACGAGCAGTACTTC. Variable domain in full (rest from reference TRBV11-2 and TRBJ2-7): EAGVAQSPRYKIIEKRQSVAFWCNPISGHATLYWYQQILGQGPKLLIQFQNNGVVDDSQLPKDRFSAERLKGVDSTLKIQPAKLEDSAVYLCASSFRANSYEQYFGPGTRLTVT.